The 18 T cell receptor beta chains below all came from one sample that was sequenced in a study of regulatory T cells in long-lasting Graves disease. Construction of TCR beta libraries relied on iRepertoire HTBI primers and on Arm-PCR targeting CDR3 regions. TCRdb itself ran the multiplex PCR reads through MiXCR, one entry per CDR3 protein. The sample shows approximately 400,000 distinct CDR3 sequences, about 16% of them seen only once. Time point denoted: newly diagnosed GD, antithyroid drugs for less than 3 months. PBMCs provided the RNA from which the TCR library was made. This sample was shared with a second study, whose subject was T cells in Graves' hyperthyroidism and ophthalmopathy.

Source: peripheral blood mononuclear cells (PBMCs), taken at new diagnosis, from a patient treated with antithyroid drugs. These receptors all stem from a woman aged 25 to 45 with Graves disease.

This clonotype was seen ten or more times. The V and J genes are TRBV5-1 and TRBJ2-4; D remains ambiguous. This CDR3 has 11 residues. V dropped 0 bases and J dropped 7 bases, with 2 bases sitting between them. Germline V gene lookup returns CDR1 SGHRS and CDR2 YFSETQ. The CDR3 loop is CASSLENIQYF. DNA for the CDR3: TGCGCCAGCAGCTTGGAGAACATTCAGTACTTC.

The table lists this clonotype with many counts. V and J are TRBV10-3 and TRBJ2-1; D possibly corresponds to TRBD2 (6 bases). The CDR3 contains 14 residues. Trimming removed 11 bases from V and 2 bases from J, with 16 bases in between. Germline V gene lookup returns CDR1 ENHRY and CDR2 SYGVKD. The CDR3 loop is CAVKSSGPYNEQFF. The CDR3 nucleotides read TGTGCCGTAAAGAGTAGCGGCCCCTACAATGAGCAGTTCTTC.

At least ten counts were recorded for this clonotype. This rearrangement joins TRBV27 to TRBJ2-3; D is unclear. V lost 4 bases and J lost 6, with 11 bases in between. Per germline, CDR1 MNHEY and CDR2 SMNVEV (reference sequence). This CDR3 region has 13 residues. The CDR3 DNA reads as TGTGCCAGCAGTTGGCTCCCTTCGGATACGCAGTATTTT. Translated: CASSWLPSDTQYF.

This clonotype was detected only a few times. The genes are TRBV24-1 and TRBJ2-1, with D maybe TRBD1 (5 bases). V was pared by 3 bases and J by 4 bases, with 18 bases between. Germline values: CDR1 KGHDR, CDR2 SFDVKD. This CDR3 has 17 residues. The CDR3: CATSDPRQNAVYNEQFF. As DNA, the CDR3 is TGTGCCACCAGTGATCCGCGACAGAACGCTGTTTACAATGAGCAGTTCTTC.

This clonotype was detected ten times or more. V usage is TRBV5-8 and J usage is TRBJ2-7; D call uncertain. The CDR3 has 11 amino acids. V was shortened by 5 bases and J by 7 bases, with 10 bases between the two germline ends. CDR1 and CDR2 from the germline V gene are SGHTS and YDEGEE. DNA for the CDR3: TGTGCCAGCAGGAGGCTTGGAGAGCAGTACTTC. This gives the protein CASRRLGEQYF.

This chain uses TRBV4-1 with TRBJ2-5; 7 positions agree with TRBD2. Germline assignment: CDR1 MGHRA and CDR2 YSYEKL. Germline trimming cut 5 bases from V and 5 bases from J; bases unmatched to any gene: 11. The CDR3 is made up of 15 amino acids. The CDR3: CASSSTGGTLETQYF. CDR3 in DNA: TGCGCCAGCAGCTCGACGGGAGGCACGCTTGAGACCCAGTACTTC.

This clonotype was picked up many times. V gene TRBV30 combines with J gene TRBJ2-2, with D possibly being TRBD1 or TRBD2 (5 bases each). The germline CDR1 and CDR2 sequences are GTSNPN and SVGIG (reference sequence). V was shortened by 2 bases and J by 3 bases, with 13 bases between the two germline ends. This CDR3 has 15 amino acids. CDR3 loop: CAWSTGAFHTGELFF. DNA for the CDR3: TGTGCCTGGAGTACCGGGGCCTTCCACACCGGGGAGCTGTTTTTT.

J is TRBJ1-2 and V is TRBV12-5, with TRBD1 matching over 7 bases. Per germline, CDR1 LGHNT and CDR2 FRNRAP. V gave up 1 base and J gave up 3 bases; unmatched junction bases: 11. The CDR3 sequence is 17 residues long. CDR3 sequence reads: CASGLAHRGGAHYGYTF. As DNA, the CDR3 is TGTGCTAGTGGTTTGGCCCATCGAGGGGGCGCCCACTATGGCTACACCTTC.

This clonotype was observed a few times. The V call is TRBV11-2, the J call TRBJ1-4, with D perhaps TRBD1 (5 bases). CDR1 is SGHAT and CDR2 is FQNNGV in the germline V gene. Trimming left V 3 bases short and J 14 bases short, with 28 bases between. CDR3 length equals 17 residues. Here the CDR3 reads CASSFAPSDSAPKGLFF. DNA for the CDR3: TGTGCCAGCAGCTTCGCCCCATCTGACAGCGCCCCAAAGGGGCTGTTTTTT.

In its sample, this clonotype was seen a few times. This chain uses TRBV6-1 with TRBJ2-1; possibly TRBD1 for D (5 bases). Trimming pared 7 bases from V and 2 bases from J, leaving 15 bases between. The CDR3 is 15 residues long. Germline V gives CDR1 MNHNS, CDR2 SASEGT. CDR3 sequence reads: CASTVNPGPYNEQFF. The CDR3 DNA follows: TGTGCCAGCACCGTTAACCCAGGGCCCTACAATGAGCAGTTCTTC.

This clonotype showed up many times. The chain combines TRBV7-9 with TRBJ2-5, with 11 bases lining up with TRBD2. Trimming took 5 bases from V and 1 from J; bases not matched to a gene: 9. The CDR3 contains 17 residues. In germline, CDR1 is SEHNR, CDR2 FQNEAQ (reference sequence). The CDR3 bases are TGTGCCAGCAGCCCCCATCGACTAGCGGGGAGCCAAGAGACCCAGTACTTC. This translates into CASSPHRLAGSQETQYF.

This clonotype was picked up many times. V and J are TRBV9 and TRBJ2-3; D unresolved. Trimming took 0 bases from V and 5 from J, leaving 4 bases between them. CDR3 length: 12 amino acids. Germline-derived CDR1 and CDR2 are SGDLS and YYNGEE. CDR3 DNA sequence: TGTGCCAGCAGCGTAGAGGAAGATACGCAGTATTTT. Protein sequence: CASSVEEDTQYF.

This clonotype was seen many times. The rearrangement links TRBV15 to TRBJ1-4, with 10 bases aligning to TRBD1. The CDR3 runs to 15 residues. Trimming at V came to 1 base and at J to 7 bases, leaving 3 bases not matched to a gene. From germline, CDR1 is LNHNV and CDR2 YYDKDF (reference sequence). The CDR3 DNA sequence: TGTGCCACCAGCAGAGTTGGGACAGGGGTTGAAAAACTGTTTTTT. Its protein product is CATSRVGTGVEKLFF.

CDR3 region: CSARGFRGDSPLHF. CDR3 coding DNA: TGCAGTGCTAGAGGTTTCAGGGGTGATTCACCCCTCCACTTT. This sequence joins TRBV20-1 and TRBJ1-6; maybe TRBD1 (6 bases). The length of the CDR3 is 14 residues. The germline V and J ends were trimmed by 1 base and 8 bases, with 12 bases remaining between them. Germline V CDR1 and CDR2: DFQATT, SNEGSKA (reference sequence).

In its sample, this clonotype was seen a few times. The genes are TRBV6-2 or TRBV6-3 and TRBJ1-4; D ambiguous. From germline, CDR1 is MNHEY and CDR2 SVGEGT. Trimming took off 3 bases at V and 2 bases at J, with 13 bases between the two ends. This CDR3 spans 16 amino acids. CDR3 in DNA: TGTGCCAGCAGTTATAGGAGCTTTAAGACTAATGAAAAACTGTTTTTT. It is translated as CASSYRSFKTNEKLFF.

This clonotype has ten or more counts. The DNA is omitted, as the CDR3 cannot be located on it reliably, and the CDR3 follows TCRdb's listing. V usage is TRBV27 and J usage is TRBJ2-7. From germline, CDR1 is MNHEY and CDR2 SMNVEV (reference sequence). Both ends counted, the CDR3 spans 13 residues. The CDR3 here is CASSTSALYEQYF.

The chain employs TRBV29-1 and TRBJ2-7; the match to TRBD2 covers 8 bases. V trimming: 6 bases; J trimming: 3 bases; junction bases outside the gene matches: 7. Germline assignment: CDR1 SQVTM and CDR2 ANQGSEA. The CDR3 is 13 amino acids. The CDR3: CSVLGLDVYEQYF. DNA for the CDR3: TGCAGCGTCCTGGGACTAGACGTCTACGAGCAGTACTTC.

This clonotype was seen ten or more times. The chain employs TRBV10-3 and TRBJ2-7; D is unclear. Germline assignment: CDR1 ENHRY and CDR2 SYGVKD. Trimming removed 2 bases at V and 6 bases at J, with 23 bases between. The CDR3 consists of 17 residues. The CDR3 here is CAISEPDKQVRAAEQYF. CDR3 sequence (DNA): TGTGCCATCAGTGAGCCTGATAAGCAGGTACGCGCCGCCGAGCAGTACTTC.